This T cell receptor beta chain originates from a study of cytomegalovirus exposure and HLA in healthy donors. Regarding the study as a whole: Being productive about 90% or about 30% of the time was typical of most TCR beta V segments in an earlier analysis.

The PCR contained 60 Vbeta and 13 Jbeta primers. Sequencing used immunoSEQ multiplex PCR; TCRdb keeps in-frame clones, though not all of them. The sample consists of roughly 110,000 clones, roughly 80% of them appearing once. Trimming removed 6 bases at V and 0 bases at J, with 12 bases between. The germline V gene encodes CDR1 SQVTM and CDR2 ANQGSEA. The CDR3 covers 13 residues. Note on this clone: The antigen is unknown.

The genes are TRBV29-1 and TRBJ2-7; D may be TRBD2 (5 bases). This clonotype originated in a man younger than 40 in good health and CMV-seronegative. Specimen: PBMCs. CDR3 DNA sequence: TGCAGCGTACCCGTGGGGAGCTCCTACGAGCAGTACTTC. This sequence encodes CSVPVGSSYEQYF.